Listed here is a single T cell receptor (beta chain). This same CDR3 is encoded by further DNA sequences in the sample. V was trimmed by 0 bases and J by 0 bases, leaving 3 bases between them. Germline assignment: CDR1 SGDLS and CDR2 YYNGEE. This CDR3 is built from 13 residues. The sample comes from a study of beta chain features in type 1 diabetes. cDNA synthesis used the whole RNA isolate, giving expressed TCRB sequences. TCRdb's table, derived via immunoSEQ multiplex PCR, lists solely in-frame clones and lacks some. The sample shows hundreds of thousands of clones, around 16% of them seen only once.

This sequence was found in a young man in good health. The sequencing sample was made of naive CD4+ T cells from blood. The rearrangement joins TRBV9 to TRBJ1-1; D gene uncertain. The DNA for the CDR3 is TGTGCCAGCAGCGTAGAAATGAACACTGAAGCTTTCTTT. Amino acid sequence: CASSVEMNTEAFF.